Presented here are 22 T cell receptor beta chains from one specimen sequenced in a study of response to subunit inactivated influenza vaccine. TCRdb used MiXCR to reprocess the RT-PCR reads, holding one entry per CDR3 protein. The repertoire holds roughly 700,000 distinct CDR3 sequences, with around 16% as singletons. Sequenced here: PBMCs from blood, sampled roughly 12 days after vaccination. The receptors derive from a man aged 45-65 years who received an inactivated influenza vaccine.

In its sample, this clonotype was seen many times. The chain couples TRBV4-2 to TRBJ2-1; a possible D gene is TRBD2 (5 bases). Germline values: CDR1 LGHNA, CDR2 YNFKEQ. V was cut by 1 base and J by 8 bases, with 6 bases left in between. This CDR3 region has 12 residues. Here the CDR3 reads CASSQGRDEQFF. The DNA for the CDR3 is TGTGCCAGCAGCCAAGGGCGGGATGAGCAGTTCTTC.

The table lists this clonotype with a few counts. The chain is built from TRBV5-1 and TRBJ2-5; TRBD2 agrees at 7 bases. Germline V gene lookup returns CDR1 SGHRS and CDR2 YFSETQ. Trimming at V came to 5 bases and at J to 9 bases, leaving 16 bases not matched to a gene. This CDR3 region has 15 residues. The CDR3 DNA reads as TGCGCCAGCAGTCCGCTCGCGCGGGGAGGGACGGCCCAGTACTTC. It translates to CASSPLARGGTAQYF.

The chain is built from TRBV2 and TRBJ1-5; 7 bases align to TRBD1. V lost 4 bases to trimming and J lost 4 bases; unmatched junction nucleotides: 10. There are 16 residues in the CDR3. The germline V gene encodes CDR1 SNHLY and CDR2 FYNNEI. The CDR3, as DNA: TGTGCCAGCAGTGTCGGGGTCCGACAGGGAAATCAGCCCCAGCATTTT. This sequence encodes CASSVGVRQGNQPQHF.

This clonotype was seen only a few times. The chain couples TRBV6-6 to TRBJ2-7; D is possibly TRBD1 (6 bases). This CDR3 is built from 13 residues. CDR1 and CDR2 from the germline V gene are MNHNY and SVGAGI (reference sequence). Trimming took off 2 bases at V and 4 bases at J, with 9 bases between the two ends. CDR3 region: CASSYNREYEQYF. DNA for the CDR3: TGTGCCAGCAGTTACAACAGGGAATACGAGCAGTACTTC.

The chain uses TRBV12-3 or TRBV12-4 and TRBJ2-7; 9 nucleotides align to TRBD2. This CDR3 spans 13 amino acids. V was pared by 8 bases and J by 3 bases, with 5 bases of the junction left unmatched. As DNA, the CDR3 is TGTGCCAGCGGGAGCGGGGGGATCTACGAGCAGTACTTC. The encoded protein is CASGSGGIYEQYF.

V usage is TRBV7-2 and J usage is TRBJ2-7, with 8 bases aligning to TRBD1. Germline loops: CDR1 SGHTA, CDR2 FQGNSA. There are 15 residues in the CDR3. Germline trimming cut 5 bases from V and 0 bases from J; bases unmatched to any gene: 6. This CDR3 reads CASSKQGGSSYEQYF. The CDR3 coding sequence is TGTGCCAGCAGCAAACAGGGGGGTTCCTCCTACGAGCAGTACTTC.

The rearrangement links TRBV6-2 or TRBV6-3 to TRBJ2-1; 11 nucleotides match TRBD2. With 0 bases clipped from V and 6 bases from J, the junction kept 1 base outside the gene matches. The germline gives CDR1 MNHEY, CDR2 SVGEGT. The CDR3 is 15 residues long. The CDR3 DNA reads TGTGCCAGCAGTTACTCGGGGACTAGCGGCAATGAGCAGTTCTTC. It is translated as CASSYSGTSGNEQFF.

This sequence joins TRBV5-1 and TRBJ2-1; 9 bases match TRBD2. The CDR3 sequence is 18 residues long. V dropped 0 bases and J dropped 3; count of bases not matched to a gene: 10. In germline, CDR1 is SGHRS, CDR2 YFSETQ. The CDR3 nucleotides read TGCGCCAGCAGCTTGGTTTCTAGCGGGACAAACCTCTACAATGAGCAGTTCTTC. Protein: CASSLVSSGTNLYNEQFF.

The gene calls are TRBV19 and TRBJ2-5; D is uncertain. The germline CDR1 and CDR2 sequences are LNHDA and SQIVND (reference sequence). This CDR3 comprises 14 residues. The V gene lost 3 bases and the J gene lost 3 bases, with 11 bases spanning the gap. The CDR3 sequence: CASSIGLRKETQYF. The CDR3 nucleotides read TGTGCCAGTAGTATTGGTTTAAGGAAAGAGACCCAGTACTTC.

This clonotype was picked up a small number of times. This sequence joins TRBV5-1 and TRBJ2-1, with 8 bases aligning to TRBD2. Trimming removed 0 bases from V and 5 bases from J; junction bases left unmatched: 16. This CDR3 is 19 amino acids long. CDR1 and CDR2 from the germline V gene are SGHRS and YFSETQ. The CDR3 is CASSLAFAGGHHANNEQFF. CDR3 nucleotides: TGCGCCAGCAGCTTGGCCTTTGCGGGGGGCCACCACGCCAACAATGAGCAGTTCTTC.

This clonotype was detected a few times. The rearrangement joins TRBV20-1 to TRBJ2-5, with 9 bases lining up with TRBD1. The CDR3 contains 14 residues. V gave up 5 bases and J gave up 4 bases; unmatched junction bases: 8. Germline V CDR1 and CDR2: DFQATT, SNEGSKA (reference sequence). The chain's CDR3 is CSARGQTGGETQYF. The CDR3 DNA reads TGCAGTGCTCGAGGACAGACAGGGGGAGAGACCCAGTACTTC.

The gene calls are TRBV5-1 and TRBJ1-1; no clear D gene. The length of the CDR3 is 14 residues. The germline V and J ends were trimmed by 2 bases and 1 base, with 9 bases remaining between them. Germline-derived CDR1 and CDR2 are SGHRS and YFSETQ. In DNA form, the CDR3 reads TGCGCCAGCAGCTTCGCCGGCAGGAACACTGAAGCTTTCTTT. Translation gives CASSFAGRNTEAFF.

This clonotype appeared many times. This chain connects TRBV12-3 or TRBV12-4 to TRBJ2-1; the D is unclear. V dropped 5 bases and J dropped 2 bases, with 4 bases sitting between them. This CDR3 comprises 12 residues. Here the CDR3 reads CASSGTYNEQFF. In DNA, the CDR3 is TGTGCCAGCAGTGGGACCTACAATGAGCAGTTCTTC.

This chain joins TRBV7-2 and TRBJ2-7, with no clear D. The germline V gene encodes CDR1 SGHTA and CDR2 FQGNSA. V lost 1 base, J lost 5 bases, and 12 bases lay in between. CDR3 length: 14 residues. In DNA, the CDR3 is TGTGCCAGCAGCTTAGGCACGGGTTTCAACGAGCAGTACTTC. It translates to CASSLGTGFNEQYF.

The V call is TRBV10-3, the J call TRBJ2-3; 9 bases line up with TRBD2. Germline CDR1 reads ENHRY; CDR2 reads SYGVKD. The CDR3 covers 16 residues. The ends lost 1 base at V and 2 bases at J; junction bases unmatched: 4. CDR3 sequence: CAISELGGRATDTQYF. Here the CDR3 DNA reads TGTGCCATCAGTGAGTTGGGCGGGAGGGCCACAGATACGCAGTATTTT.

CDR3 in amino acids: CAMAPGQSTGELFF. CDR3 DNA: TGTGCCATGGCCCCGGGCCAGTCCACCGGGGAGCTGTTTTTT. This chain connects TRBV10-3 to TRBJ2-2, with no clear D. Germline loops: CDR1 ENHRY, CDR2 SYGVKD. This CDR3 is built from 14 residues. The V and J ends lost 9 bases and 4 bases respectively, with 15 bases between them.

The J gene is TRBJ1-2, the V gene TRBV6-1, with 9 bases aligning to TRBD1. CDR3 length equals 15 residues. V dropped 7 bases and J dropped 4; count of bases not matched to a gene: 10. Germline V gene sequence: CDR1 MNHNS, CDR2 SASEGT. CDR3 sequence: CASTPGTGRPYGYTF. CDR3 coding DNA: TGTGCCAGCACCCCCGGGACAGGGAGACCCTATGGCTACACCTTC.

In its sample, this clonotype was seen a few times. The rearrangement joins TRBV12-3 or TRBV12-4 to TRBJ2-1; tentatively, D is TRBD2 (7 bases). The CDR3 has 15 amino acids. The ends were cut back, 7 bases at V and 0 bases at J, with 13 bases in the middle. CDR3 DNA: TGTGCCAGCAAAGGGGGGGCCGACTCCTACAATGAGCAGTTCTTC. Its protein is CASKGGADSYNEQFF.

Notes on this clonotype: The junction shows a germline mismatch at one end, possibly a read error. This chain uses TRBV4-3 with TRBJ1-3; D remains unclear. The germline V gene has CDR1 LGHNA and CDR2 YSLEER. This CDR3 contains 12 residues. CDR3 DNA: TGCGCCAGCAGCCAAGATCGAGTGATATGGAATTTT. Residues: CASSQDRVIWNF.

This clonotype was picked up many times. The chain couples TRBV5-5 to TRBJ2-2; no definite D call. Germline CDR1 reads SGHKS; CDR2 reads YYEKEE (reference sequence). V was trimmed by 2 bases and J by 7 bases, leaving 9 bases between them. This CDR3 is 13 amino acids long. The chain's CDR3 is CASSFYSGGELFF. CDR3 nucleotide sequence: TGTGCCAGCAGCTTTTACTCCGGCGGGGAGCTGTTTTTT.

The sample holds a few counts of this clonotype. The chain recombines TRBV5-1 with TRBJ2-2; 7 bases are a match to TRBD2. Trimming at V came to 4 bases and at J to 5 bases, leaving 11 bases not matched to a gene. This CDR3 contains 16 residues. Germline CDR1 and CDR2: SGHRS and YFSETQ. The CDR3 reads CASSLLSGAGTGELFF. The CDR3 region has the DNA TGCGCCAGCAGCCTCCTGAGCGGGGCAGGGACCGGGGAGCTGTTTTTT.

The genes are TRBV6-1 and TRBJ2-3, with a tentative D call TRBD2 (6 bases). CDR1 is MNHNS, CDR2 SASEGT, per germline. The V and J ends lost 6 bases and 2 bases respectively, with 21 bases between them. The CDR3 runs to 17 residues. The CDR3 loop is CASRGAGGGYFTDTQYF. In DNA, the CDR3 is TGTGCCAGCAGGGGAGCGGGCGGCGGGTACTTCACAGATACGCAGTATTTT.